This T cell receptor beta chain stems from a study of blood T cell repertoires in COVID-19. Sequencing used immunoSEQ multiplex PCR; TCRdb keeps in-frame clones, though not all of them. The table has 79,000 or so clones, 85% to 90% seen once; the top ten hold more than 0.95%. V was clipped by 0 bases and J by 2 bases, with 23 bases between them. This CDR3 is 18 amino acids long. Germline V gene lookup returns CDR1 SQVTM and CDR2 ANQGSEA. The V gene is TRBV29-1, the J gene TRBJ2-7; TRBD1 might be the D (6 bases). The source of this sequence is a human donor in a cohort sampled during active COVID-19. Material for sequencing was peripheral blood. The CDR3 loop is CSVEDLPPGQLGAYEQYF. DNA of the CDR3: TGCAGCGTTGAAGATCTTCCCCCTGGACAGTTAGGCGCCTACGAGCAGTACTTC.